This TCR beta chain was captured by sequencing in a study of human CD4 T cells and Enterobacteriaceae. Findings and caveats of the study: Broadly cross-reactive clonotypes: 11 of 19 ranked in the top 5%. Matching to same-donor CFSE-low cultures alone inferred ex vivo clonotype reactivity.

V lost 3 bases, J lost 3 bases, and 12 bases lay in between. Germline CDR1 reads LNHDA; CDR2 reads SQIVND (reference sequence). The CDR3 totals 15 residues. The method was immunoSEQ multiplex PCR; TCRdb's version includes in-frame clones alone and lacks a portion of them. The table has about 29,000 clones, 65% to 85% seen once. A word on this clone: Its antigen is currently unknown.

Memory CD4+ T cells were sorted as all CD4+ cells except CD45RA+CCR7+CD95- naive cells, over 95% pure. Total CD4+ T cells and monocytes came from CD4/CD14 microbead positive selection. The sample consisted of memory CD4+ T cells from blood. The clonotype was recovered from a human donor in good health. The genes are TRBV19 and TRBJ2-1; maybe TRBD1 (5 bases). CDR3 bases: TGTGCCAGTAGTATGGCAGGGATCGTCTACAATGAGCAGTTCTTC. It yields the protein CASSMAGIVYNEQFF. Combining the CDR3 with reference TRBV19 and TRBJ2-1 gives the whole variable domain DGGITQSPKYLFRKEGQNVTLSCEQNLNHDAMYWYRQDPGQGLRLIYYSQIVNDFQKGDIAEGYSVSREKKESFPLTVTSAQKNPTAFYLCASSMAGIVYNEQFFGPGTRLTVL.